This T cell receptor (beta chain) was profiled in a study of tumor-infiltrating lymphocytes in primary liver carcinoma (dated by TCRdb to 2016 to 2017). In the study overall: Surgical resection was performed in China between November 2015 and early 2016 on about 5 patients with histopathologically diagnosed primary liver carcinoma. Of the five patients (three men and two women, aged 30 to 69 years), four had hepatocellular carcinoma and one had combined HCC and intrahepatic cholangiocarcinoma. The five patients had tumors of stage T1-T3 N0M0, with maximum diameters ranging from about 4.2 to 10 cm. Each sample produced roughly 3.65 to 8 million productive TCRbeta reads, and read depth showed no significant difference between tissue types. The study combined TCRbeta repertoire sequencing, expression microarrays and whole-exome sequencing across five regions of each liver tumor, with adjacent normal tissue and blood. A total of roughly 35 specimens from 5 patients, comprising about 25 tumor regions, 5 adjacent noncancerous liver tissues and 5 peripheral blood samples, were covered by TCRbeta repertoire sequencing. Reproducibility between technical replicate repertoires was high, with correlation coefficients above 0.95 and mean shared-clone rates about 0.89.

Results the study describes overall, beyond this receptor: Repertoire overlap was higher between tumor regions (mean about 35%) than tumor-adjacent (approximately 17%) or tumor-blood (about 15%) pairs, consistent with antigen-driven expansion. Only 4 to 6 patients were included in the study, and the authors note that the findings should be validated in a larger study. Bulk unsorted samples precluded comparing CD4+ and CD8+ T cell repertoires. Compared with blood, tumors had a significantly larger share of the repertoire taken up by the top 250 clones (p = 0.039). Only the TCR beta chain was sequenced, which likely underestimates true repertoire diversity because unpaired alpha chains were not captured.

RNA from unsorted whole blood was extracted with TRIzol reagent, and germline DNA was obtained with the DNeasy Blood & Tissue kit. Patients had chronic HBV infection and were treatment-naive at sampling. Before surgery, approximately 3.7 milliliters of peripheral blood were drawn into K2EDTA tubes. From the cysteine up to the phenylalanine, the CDR3 has a length of 13 residues. Only the CDR3 DNA stays, 39 bases, in frame from base 1. The germline V gene yields MNHNS for CDR1 and SASEGT for CDR2. Trimming takes 6 bases from V and 6 bases from J, and the germline ends sit 14 bases apart. The sample holds many counts of this clonotype. Its recognized antigen is unknown. One base away there is no much larger clone; base qualities are not given. TCRbeta-specific cDNA was reverse-transcribed from around 500 ng total RNA using a constant-region primer and ProtoScript II reverse transcriptase. Construction of the TCRbeta libraries relied on three nested rounds of multiplex PCR, following a slightly modified ARM-PCR procedure. Multiplex TRBV1-TRBV30 forward primers and a Cbeta reverse primer were used in the first two PCR rounds, each of which was run for 10 to 11 cycles. Sample barcodes and Illumina adapters were added in a final 25-cycle PCR with Deep VentR polymerase. Before sequencing, amplicons between 200 and 500 bp were purified from gel using a QIAquick gel extraction kit. The TCRbeta amplicons were sequenced with 250-bp paired-end reads on an Illumina HiSeq 2500. Under the source paper's analysis protocol: To recover full CDR3 sequences, reads were quality-trimmed using Trimmomatic v0.33 and paired reads were then merged using FLASH v1.2.11. MiGEC v1.2.1b assigned V, D and J germline segments to the rearranged TCRbeta sequences. Clonotype statistics, along with Shannon-Wiener diversity indices, were calculated using VDJtools v1.0.0. Except for diversity analysis, only the 250 most abundant clonotypes of each sample were used in subsequent analyses to reduce sampling bias. The raw public reads went through TCRdb reprocessing: fastp at Q25, MiXCR clone calling, in-frame beta chains kept. Entries are consolidated by CDR3 protein sequence, retaining the most common genes and DNA. The V and J calls and clone size come from TCRdb's table, not from the authors' own analysis. Here the sample has approximately 300,000 distinct CDR3 sequences; more than 55% occur a single time. Roughly 9% of the sample lies in the top ten.

The sequence joins TRBV6-1 to TRBJ1-2, with TRBD1 as a weak D call on 5 bases. Input material: peripheral blood. The sequence derives from a middle-aged man with primary liver carcinoma and hepatitis B virus infection. The CDR3 is CASRETTANGYTF. The bases are TGTGCCAGCAGGGAAACGACAGCCAATGGCTACACCTTC.